This T cell receptor (beta chain) was sequenced for a study of blood T cell repertoires in COVID-19. Libraries were prepared by immunoSEQ multiplex PCR; TCRdb keeps only in-frame clonotypes and omits some of them. This table has 150,000 to 200,000 clones, roughly 77% appearing once. V lost 2 bases and J lost 8; bases outside the gene matches: 3. The CDR3 is 15 residues long. Germline V CDR1 and CDR2: LGHNA, YNFKEQ. This TCR was sampled from a woman aged 35 to 49 with COVID-19, enrolled during active disease. The sample was peripheral blood. This rearrangement joins TRBV4-2 to TRBJ1-6; 10 nucleotides align to TRBD1. In DNA form, the CDR3 reads TGTGCCAGCAGCCAAACGACAGGGGGCTATTCACCCCTCCACTTT. Protein sequence: CASSQTTGGYSPLHF.